This T cell receptor beta chain was found in a study of shared clonotypes between healthy human individuals. Broader study findings: Genetic and exposure-history diversity was limited by the few donors.

Over several immunoSEQ plates, each subset's genomic DNA was distributed in even portions. Original processing notes: Owing to the provision of junction-only sequences devoid of quality scores by immunoSEQ, filtering differed. Repertoires were generated with immunoSEQ multiplex PCR, while TCRdb's copy carries only in-frame clones and drops some. V, J and clone size were drawn from that table, and D and trimming were deduced from the DNA. There are 450,000 to 500,000 clones in the sample; roughly 80% occur only once, and roughly an eighth lies in the top ten. Worth noting for this clone: Its antigen is not identified. This probably arose from a read error, given a far larger clone one base away.

Per germline, CDR1 GTSNPN and CDR2 SVGIG (reference sequence). The CDR3 consists of 13 residues. The specimen was PBMCs. V is TRBV30 and J is TRBJ1-1; no definite D call. The receptor was derived from a woman aged 40 to 55 in good health. Some clones in this sample may be carry-over from other donors' samples. The CDR3 reads CAWNRLGNTGAFF. In DNA, the CDR3 is TGTGCCTGGAATCGGCTGGGGAACACTGGAGCTTTCTTT.